Below, 16 T cell receptor beta chains from the same sample are listed, as sequenced in a study of blood T cell repertoires in COVID-19. The method was immunoSEQ multiplex PCR; TCRdb's version includes in-frame clones alone and lacks a portion of them. The table shows some 140,000 clones, with roughly 79% occurring only once. Sequenced sample: peripheral blood. Every receptor here comes from a woman between 55 and 75 years old with active or convalescent COVID-19.

The CDR3 loop is CASSQEVTSGRPNEQFF. For the CDR3, the DNA is TGCGCCAGCAGCCAAGAAGTGACTAGCGGGAGACCCAATGAGCAGTTCTTC. V and J are TRBV4-3 and TRBJ2-1; 12 positions agree with TRBD2. Trimming took 0 bases from V and 6 from J; bases not matched to a gene: 6. This CDR3 region has 17 residues. Germline loops: CDR1 LGHNA, CDR2 YSLEER.

The CDR3 bases are TGTGCCAGCAGCTCGGGACAGACCTCCTACGAGCAGTACTTC. Protein product: CASSSGQTSYEQYF. V gene TRBV11-2 combines with J gene TRBJ2-7; 7 bases match TRBD1. The ends lost 4 bases at V and 0 bases at J; junction bases unmatched: 3. This CDR3 comprises 14 residues. Per the germline V gene, CDR1 is SGHAT and CDR2 is FQNNGV.

The V gene is TRBV10-3, the J gene TRBJ1-1, with 7 bases identical to TRBD1. This CDR3 region has 15 residues. Germline V gene data show CDR1 as ENHRY and CDR2 as SYGVKD. The trim removed 6 bases at V and 4 bases at J, leaving 11 bases unmatched. The CDR3 loop is CAIRGQVKGSTEAFF. CDR3 in DNA: TGTGCCATCAGAGGACAGGTTAAGGGGAGCACTGAAGCTTTCTTT.

The CDR3 bases are TGTGCCAGCAGCTTAGGTGGAGAAGAGACCCAGTACTTC. This codes for CASSLGGEETQYF. The V and J genes are TRBV7-8 and TRBJ2-5; D gene unclear. The CDR3 has 13 residues. The germline V gene encodes CDR1 SGHVS and CDR2 FQNEAQ. V lost 1 base, J lost 3 bases, and 6 bases lay in between.

This chain uses TRBV28 with TRBJ1-2; TRBD1 matches 8 bases. The CDR3 extends over 14 amino acids. Germline V lookup: CDR1 MDHEN, CDR2 SYDVKM. The J segment lost 4 bases and the V segment lost 6 bases, leaving 7 bases of the junction unmatched. CDR3 in DNA: TGTGCCAGCAGGTTCAGGGGGCCAGGCTATGGCTACACCTTC. Amino acid sequence: CASRFRGPGYGYTF.

This clone was recorded many times. This chain connects TRBV7-8 to TRBJ2-1; TRBD2 is a possible D gene (6 bases). CDR1 SGHVS and CDR2 FQNEAQ come from the germline V gene. There are 15 residues in the CDR3. V lost 4 bases to trimming and J lost 8 bases, with 18 bases between them. The chain's CDR3 is CASSSTWEVGDEQFF. DNA of the CDR3: TGTGCCAGCAGCTCTACTTGGGAGGTGGGGGATGAGCAGTTCTTC.

As to this clone: The junction differs from germline at one of its ends, possibly a read error. The chain carries TRBV10-1 and TRBJ1-2; maybe TRBD1 (6 bases). The CDR3 has 12 amino acids. The germline gives CDR1 WNHNN, CDR2 SYGVQD (reference sequence). CDR3 DNA sequence: TGCGCCAGCAGTGACACGACAGGCCGATGGGCCTTC. This sequence encodes CASSDTTGRWAF.

For the CDR3, the DNA is TGTGCCAGCAGCTTGGCCGGGGGGGCCGGGGAGACCCAGTACTTC. Amino acid sequence: CASSLAGGAGETQYF. The rearrangement joins TRBV5-4 to TRBJ2-5; 8 nucleotides align to TRBD2. The CDR3 contains 15 residues. The V gene end was trimmed by 0 bases and the J gene end by 5 bases; junction bases not matched to a gene: 6. The germline CDR1 and CDR2 sequences are SGHNT and YYREEE (reference sequence).

This chain connects TRBV10-2 to TRBJ1-2; TRBD1 matches at 7 bases. This CDR3 has 13 residues. CDR1 and CDR2 from the germline V gene are WSHSY and SAAADI. The V segment lost 4 bases and the J segment 7 bases; nucleotides outside the gene matches: 6. In DNA, the CDR3 is TGCGCCAGCAGTGGCGACAGGGTCTCTGGCTACACCTTC. Protein sequence: CASSGDRVSGYTF.

The chain joins TRBV11-2 to TRBJ2-7, with TRBD1 matching 9 bases. Germline V gene data show CDR1 as SGHAT and CDR2 as FQNNGV. CDR3 length: 15 residues. With 5 bases clipped from V and 3 bases from J, the junction kept 8 bases outside the gene matches. The CDR3 reads CASSARQGGVYEQYF. The CDR3 DNA is TGTGCCAGCAGCGCGAGACAGGGGGGGGTCTACGAGCAGTACTTC.

The rearrangement links TRBV5-8 to TRBJ2-7; no definite D call. V shed 0 bases and J shed 4 bases, with 8 bases lying between them. The V gene's germline CDR1 is SGHTS and CDR2 YDEGEE. The CDR3 length is 13 residues. The chain's CDR3 is CASSLGRMYEQYF. The DNA of the CDR3 is TGTGCCAGCAGCTTGGGGAGAATGTACGAGCAGTACTTC.

The V and J genes are TRBV5-6 and TRBJ1-1, with 9 bases identical to TRBD1. CDR1 and CDR2 from the germline V gene are SGHDT and YYEEEE. V was clipped by 1 base and J by 4 bases; unmatched bases: 5. The CDR3 spans 15 residues. CDR3 residues: CASSLTGGAVTEAFF. The CDR3 nucleotides are TGTGCCAGCAGCTTGACAGGGGGCGCGGTCACTGAAGCTTTCTTT.

The J gene is TRBJ1-1, the V gene TRBV27; 8 nucleotides agree with TRBD1. J lost 7 bases, V lost 3 bases, and 7 bases had no gene match. This CDR3 has 14 amino acids. The germline gives CDR1 MNHEY, CDR2 SMNVEV (reference sequence). The CDR3 sequence is CASSFRQGAGEAFF. For the CDR3, the DNA is TGTGCCAGCAGTTTCCGGCAGGGGGCTGGTGAAGCTTTCTTT.

This clone occurred a few times. J is TRBJ2-3 and V is TRBV6-4; 10 nucleotides align to TRBD2. The CDR3 runs 18 residues. The J segment lost 3 bases and the V segment lost 0 bases, leaving 9 bases of the junction unmatched. The germline CDR1 and CDR2 sequences are MRHNA and SNTAGT. The chain's CDR3 is CASSDSNERGGGTDTQYF. The CDR3 DNA reads TGTGCCAGCAGTGACTCTAACGAGCGGGGGGGCGGAACAGATACGCAGTATTTT.

This chain connects TRBV5-1 to TRBJ2-1, with D perhaps matching TRBD2 (5 bases). V gave up 1 base and J gave up 0 bases, with 11 bases separating them. This CDR3 has 16 residues. CDR1 is SGHRS and CDR2 is YFSETQ in the germline V gene. CDR3 sequence: CASSLIAGSSYNEQFF. The CDR3 bases are TGCGCCAGCAGCTTGATTGCGGGTAGCTCCTACAATGAGCAGTTCTTC. The whole variable domain, remainder taken from reference TRBV5-1 and TRBJ2-1, is KAGVTQTPRYLIKTRGQQVTLSCSPISGHRSVSWYQQTPGQGLQFLFEYFSETQRNKGNFPGRFSGRQFSNSRSEMNVSTLELGDSALYLCASSLIAGSSYNEQFFGPGTRLTVL.

V usage is TRBV2 and J usage is TRBJ1-5, with TRBD1 as a possible D gene (5 bases). Germline assignment: CDR1 SNHLY and CDR2 FYNNEI. V was pared by 7 bases and J by 4 bases, with 14 bases between. This CDR3 is built from 14 residues. CDR3 loop: CASNSQGQNQPQHF. The DNA for the CDR3 is TGTGCCAGCAATTCGCAGGGTCAAAATCAGCCCCAGCATTTT.